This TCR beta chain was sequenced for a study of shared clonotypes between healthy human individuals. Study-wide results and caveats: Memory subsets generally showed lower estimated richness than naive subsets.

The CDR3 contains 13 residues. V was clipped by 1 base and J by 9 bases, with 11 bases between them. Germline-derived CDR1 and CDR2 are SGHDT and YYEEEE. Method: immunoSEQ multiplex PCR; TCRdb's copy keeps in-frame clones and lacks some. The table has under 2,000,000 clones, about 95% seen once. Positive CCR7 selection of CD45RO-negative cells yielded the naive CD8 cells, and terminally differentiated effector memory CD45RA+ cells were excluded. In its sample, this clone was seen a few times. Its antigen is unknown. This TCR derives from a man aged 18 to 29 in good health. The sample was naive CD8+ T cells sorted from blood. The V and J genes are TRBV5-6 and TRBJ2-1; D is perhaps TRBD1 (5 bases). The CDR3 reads CASSLLADSEQFF. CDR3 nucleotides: TGTGCCAGCAGCTTGTTGGCAGACAGTGAGCAGTTCTTC.